A selection of T cell receptor beta chains follows, all from one sample in a study of CD8 T cells in Susac syndrome. TCRdb processed the immunoSEQ multiplex PCR reads anew with MiXCR; each CDR3 protein has one entry. The sample includes about 130,000 distinct CDR3 sequences, just under 95% of them seen just once. Sequencing was performed on CD4+ T cells from PBMCs. The receptors originated from a human donor in good health. CDR3s include the opening cysteine and the closing phenylalanine or tryptophan. A D gene is named only where the DNA matches it firmly. Where a row states a size, it is once, few, many or the class of an expanded clone; other rows omit it.

D gene	J gene	V gene	clone size	CDR3 protein	CDR3 DNA
-	TRBJ2-1	TRBV7-2	-	CASSFSRGSYNEQFF	TGTGCCAGCAGTTTTTCCCGGGGCTCCTACAATGAGCAGTTCTTC
-	TRBJ2-5	TRBV3-1	-	CASQVHRAETQYF	TGTGCCAGCCAAGTGCACAGGGCGGAGACCCAGTACTTC
-	TRBJ1-2	TRBV12-3/TRBV12-4	-	CASSPLDSAYGYTF	TGTGCCAGCAGCCCCCTGGACTCTGCCTATGGCTACACCTTC
-	TRBJ1-5	TRBV19	-	CASSNAGLSSNQPQHF	TGTGCCAGTAGCAATGCAGGGTTATCGAGCAATCAGCCCCAGCATTTT
TRBD1	TRBJ2-7	TRBV12-3/TRBV12-4	-	CASSSGQGSYEQYF	TGTGCCAGCAGTTCGGGACAGGGCTCCTACGAGCAGTACTTC
-	TRBJ2-7	TRBV20-1	-	CSASSGNYEQYF	TGCAGTGCTTCCTCCGGGAATTACGAGCAGTACTTC
TRBD1	TRBJ1-1	TRBV20-1	-	CSASMPGQGGGDTEAFF	TGCAGTGCTTCCATGCCGGGACAGGGAGGAGGCGACACTGAAGCTTTCTTT
-	TRBJ1-1	TRBV10-3	-	CAIREGRTTEAFF	TGTGCCATCAGAGAGGGACGTACGACTGAAGCTTTCTTT
-	TRBJ1-1	TRBV19	-	CASSPQSGSVEAFF	TGTGCCAGTAGTCCCCAGTCGGGTAGTGTTGAAGCTTTCTTT
TRBD2	TRBJ2-1	TRBV29-1	-	CSVEPSGRIYNEQFF	TGCAGCGTTGAACCTAGCGGGAGGATTTACAATGAGCAGTTCTTC
-	TRBJ2-7	TRBV29-1	few	CSVAMKGHVPNEQYF	TGCAGCGTGGCCATGAAGGGACACGTTCCTAACGAGCAGTACTTC
-	TRBJ2-7	TRBV5-1	-	CASSLGPGTLISYEQYF	TGCGCCAGCAGCTTGGGCCCTGGGACACTAATCTCCTACGAGCAGTACTTC
-	TRBJ1-1	TRBV7-2	-	CASSVRGAGSTEAFF	TGTGCCAGCAGCGTTAGGGGAGCGGGAAGCACTGAAGCTTTCTTT
-	TRBJ2-7	TRBV20-1	-	CSARGVTSSYEQYF	TGCAGTGCTAGAGGCGTGACAAGCTCCTACGAGCAGTACTTC
TRBD2	TRBJ2-3	TRBV4-1	-	CASSRPYLSGSDADTQYF	TGCGCCAGCAGCCGACCCTATCTAAGCGGGAGTGATGCAGATACGCAGTATTTT
TRBD1	TRBJ2-3	TRBV20-1	-	CSAPRDSAVDTQYF	TGCAGTGCGCCGAGGGACAGCGCGGTAGATACGCAGTATTTT
-	TRBJ2-7	TRBV5-1	-	CASVSGGGRMEEQYF	TGCGCCAGCGTTTCGGGCGGAGGGCGGATGGAAGAGCAGTACTTC
TRBD1	TRBJ1-3	TRBV10-3	-	CAISSGTGFVDTIYF	TGTGCCATCAGTTCCGGGACAGGCTTTGTGGACACCATATATTTT
-	TRBJ2-7	TRBV15	few	CATSLFSRNEQYF	TGTGCCACCAGCCTGTTCTCCCGGAACGAGCAGTACTTC
TRBD1	TRBJ2-5	TRBV20-1	-	CSVNTGGQETQYF	TGCAGTGTAAATACAGGGGGCCAAGAGACCCAGTACTTC
-	TRBJ1-3	TRBV29-1	-	CSGRTVGNTIYF	TGCAGCGGCCGTACCGTTGGAAACACCATATATTTT
-	TRBJ1-5	TRBV6-5	-	CASSYSTGTDIFSNQPQHF	TGTGCCAGCAGTTACTCGACCGGGACGGACATATTTAGCAATCAGCCCCAGCATTTT
TRBD2	TRBJ2-2	TRBV20-1	-	CSARSGGRDHTGELFF	TGCAGTGCTAGGAGCGGGGGGCGGGATCACACCGGGGAGCTGTTTTTT
-	TRBJ2-7	TRBV20-1	-	CSARENREQYF	TGCAGTGCTAGAGAGAATAGGGAGCAGTACTTC
TRBD1	TRBJ1-1	TRBV7-2	-	CASSLAKGQGTEAFF	TGTGCCAGCAGCTTAGCAAAGGGACAGGGCACTGAAGCTTTCTTT
-	TRBJ2-4	TRBV6-1	-	CASTATIKNIQYF	TGTGCCAGCACAGCCACGATAAAAAACATTCAGTACTTC
TRBD1	TRBJ1-4	TRBV12-3/TRBV12-4	once	CASSSGTGGATNEKLFF	TGTGCCAGCAGTTCCGGGACAGGGGGCGCAACTAATGAAAAACTGTTTTTT
-	TRBJ1-1	TRBV5-1	-	CASSLGGTTEAFF	TGCGCCAGCAGCTTGGGCGGGACCACTGAAGCTTTCTTT
TRBD1	TRBJ2-2	TRBV20-1	-	CSARTGGKTGELFF	TGCAGTGCCCGCACAGGGGGAAAGACCGGGGAGCTGTTTTTT
-	TRBJ2-1	TRBV12-3/TRBV12-4	-	CASTLGRGSYNEQFF	TGTGCCAGCACCTTAGGGCGCGGCTCCTACAATGAGCAGTTCTTC
TRBD1	TRBJ1-1	TRBV29-1	-	CSGAGQGRTEAFF	TGCAGCGGAGCCGGACAGGGGCGGACTGAAGCTTTCTTT